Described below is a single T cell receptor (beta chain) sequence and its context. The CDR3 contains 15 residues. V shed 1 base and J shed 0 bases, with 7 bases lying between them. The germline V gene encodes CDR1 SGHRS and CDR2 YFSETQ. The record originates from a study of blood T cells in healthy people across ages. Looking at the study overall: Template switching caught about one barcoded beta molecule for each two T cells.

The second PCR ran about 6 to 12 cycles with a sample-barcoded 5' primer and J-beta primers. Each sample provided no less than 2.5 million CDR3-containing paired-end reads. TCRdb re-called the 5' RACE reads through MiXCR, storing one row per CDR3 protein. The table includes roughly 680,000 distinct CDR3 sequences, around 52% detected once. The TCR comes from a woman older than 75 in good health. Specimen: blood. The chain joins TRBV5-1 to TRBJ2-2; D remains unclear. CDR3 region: CASSLIPTNTGELFF. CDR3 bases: TGCGCCAGCAGCTTGATCCCTACGAACACCGGGGAGCTGTTTTTT.